This entry is about one T cell receptor (beta chain). Per the study methods: Counts of nucleated cells, estimated from reference gene primer amplification, were obtained. TCRdb keeps only in-frame clones here, not all; method: immunoSEQ multiplex PCR. D and trimming were read from the DNA, whereas the V and J calls and clone size are those reported in that table. The sample includes tens of thousands of clones, about four fifths of them seen just once. V was pared by 1 base and J by 0 bases, with 19 bases of the junction left unmatched. The germline gives CDR1 SGHRS, CDR2 YFSETQ. The CDR3 is 21 amino acids. This entry comes from a study of blood T cell repertoires in COVID-19. Study details: Acute and convalescent COVID-19 specimens originated in the United States, Italy and Spain. PBMCs, B-cell-depleted T cells, or T cells provided the cDNA or gDNA that made up the material.

This TCR derives from a woman aged 55-69 years with acute or convalescent COVID-19. Sequencing used peripheral blood. The V call is TRBV5-1, the J call TRBJ1-1; 9 nucleotides match TRBD1. The CDR3 loop reads CASSLSPGTGNIGAMNTEAFF. The CDR3 nucleotides read TGCGCCAGCAGCTTGTCTCCCGGGACAGGGAATATAGGGGCAATGAACACTGAAGCTTTCTTT.